Listed here are 20 T cell receptor beta chains from one sample, sequenced in a study of T-cell reconstitution after alpha-beta-depleted transplantation in children. Unique molecular identifiers featured in how the TCRbeta library was prepared. Using its own MiXCR run on the PCR reads, TCRdb lists one record per CDR3 protein. The sample has 150,000 to 200,000 distinct CDR3 sequences, 6.5% to 7.5% seen once; the top ten hold over 2.5%. Source: PBMCs from the stem cell graft donor, taken from the stem cell graft. The source is a human donor who donated a stem cell graft to a child with Wiskott-Aldrich syndrome.

The rearrangement joins TRBV2 to TRBJ2-5; perhaps TRBD2 as D (6 bases). The V end lost 2 bases, the J end lost 6 bases, and 13 bases lay between the germline ends. Germline CDR1 is SNHLY and CDR2 is FYNNEI. The CDR3 sequence is 14 residues long. The CDR3 protein is CASSERRGGKTQYF. The CDR3 nucleotides are TGTGCCAGCAGTGAAAGGAGGGGCGGGAAGACCCAGTACTTC.

The table lists this clonotype with many counts. The chain has TRBV24-1 and TRBJ1-2; maybe TRBD1 (5 bases). The CDR3 is made up of 12 amino acids. Trimming removed 3 bases from V and 6 bases from J, with 7 bases in between. The germline CDR1 and CDR2 sequences are KGHDR and SFDVKD. As DNA, the CDR3 is TGTGCCACCAGTGATCCCAGGGATGGCTACACCTTC. Protein product: CATSDPRDGYTF.

This clonotype was counted at least ten times. This chain joins TRBV27 and TRBJ1-5; 8 bases are a match to TRBD1. The CDR3 runs to 15 residues. CDR1 is MNHEY, CDR2 SMNVEV, per germline (reference sequence). Unmatched junction bases numbered 3, after V lost 3 bases and J lost 2 bases. For the CDR3, the DNA is TGTGCCAGCAGTTTTGACAGGGGCGGCAATCAGCCCCAGCATTTT. This encodes CASSFDRGGNQPQHF.

This clonotype has ten or more counts. The chain carries TRBV5-1 and TRBJ2-5, with D tentatively TRBD2 (5 bases). The germline V and J ends were trimmed by 4 bases and 5 bases, with 15 bases remaining between them. The CDR3 is made up of 14 amino acids. The germline V gene has CDR1 SGHRS and CDR2 YFSETQ. The CDR3 reads CASSSQQRFETQYF. CDR3 DNA sequence: TGCGCCAGCAGCAGCCAACAGCGGTTTGAGACCCAGTACTTC.

V usage is TRBV5-1 and J usage is TRBJ1-2, with 7 bases matching TRBD1. CDR1 is SGHRS, CDR2 YFSETQ, per germline. Losses at the gene ends were 0 bases for V and 7 bases for J; bases not matched to a gene: 6. The CDR3 has 14 residues. This chain's CDR3 is CASSLGGQFSGYTF. CDR3 coding DNA: TGCGCCAGCAGCTTGGGGGGACAGTTTTCTGGCTACACCTTC.

This clonotype was observed at least ten times. This chain joins TRBV20-1 and TRBJ2-7; 7 nucleotides align to TRBD1. This CDR3 is built from 13 residues. Germline-derived CDR1 and CDR2 are DFQATT and SNEGSKA (reference sequence). V was clipped by 4 bases and J by 2 bases; unmatched bases: 5. CDR3: CSAKRDRTYEQYF. The DNA for the CDR3 is TGCAGTGCTAAACGGGACAGAACCTACGAGCAGTACTTC.

This clonotype was detected ten times or more. The chain couples TRBV2 to TRBJ2-1; TRBD2 matches at 11 bases. V trimming: 0 bases; J trimming: 3 bases; junction bases outside the gene matches: 7. The CDR3 runs 18 residues. Germline loops: CDR1 SNHLY, CDR2 FYNNEI. CDR3 region: CASSEALRTSGYYNEQFF. In nucleotides, the CDR3 is TGTGCCAGCAGTGAAGCGCTTCGGACTAGCGGGTACTACAATGAGCAGTTCTTC.

This chain links TRBV20-1 with TRBJ2-3; the D is unclear. The germline V and J ends were trimmed by 1 base and 2 bases, with 10 bases remaining between them. There are 14 residues in the CDR3. Looked up from germline, CDR1 is DFQATT and CDR2 is SNEGSKA (reference sequence). As DNA, the CDR3 is TGCAGTGCTAGAGGGCGCCTGTTCACAGATACGCAGTATTTT. This translates into CSARGRLFTDTQYF.

The chain links TRBV4-1 to TRBJ1-2, with D uncertain. Trimming stripped 4 bases from V and 2 bases from J, with 14 bases between. Germline-derived CDR1 and CDR2 are MGHRA and YSYEKL. This CDR3 spans 15 amino acids. CDR3: CASSPMEGINYGYTF. The CDR3 DNA is TGCGCCAGCAGCCCGATGGAGGGAATAAACTATGGCTACACCTTC.

At least ten counts were recorded for this clonotype. V usage is TRBV6-5 and J usage is TRBJ2-7, with unresolved D. CDR1 and CDR2 from the germline V gene are MNHEY and SVGAGI. The V gene lost 8 bases and the J gene lost 4 bases, with 18 bases spanning the gap. The CDR3 is 14 amino acids. In nucleotides, the CDR3 is TGTGCCAGCCTCTCGTCTGTCTTCGGGTACGAGCAGTACTTC. Translating it yields CASLSSVFGYEQYF.

This clonotype was detected many times. CDR3: CASSFGRVADTEAFF. The CDR3 DNA reads as TGCGCCAGCAGCTTTGGGCGCGTAGCGGACACTGAAGCTTTCTTT. This chain joins TRBV5-1 and TRBJ1-1; no clear D gene. The CDR3 has 15 amino acids. Trimming cost V 2 bases and J 3 bases, with 14 bases left between them. Germline values: CDR1 SGHRS, CDR2 YFSETQ.

This clonotype was picked up a small number of times. The J gene is TRBJ1-4, the V gene TRBV5-1; D might be TRBD1 (5 bases). V lost 4 bases and J 2 bases, leaving 12 bases between the germline ends. Germline V lookup: CDR1 SGHRS, CDR2 YFSETQ. This CDR3 is built from 15 residues. The CDR3 loop is CASSRTGLTNEKLFF. CDR3 DNA: TGCGCCAGCAGCCGCACAGGTTTGACTAATGAAAAACTGTTTTTT. Full variable domain (missing parts from reference TRBV5-1 and TRBJ1-4): KAGVTQTPRYLIKTRGQQVTLSCSPISGHRSVSWYQQTPGQGLQFLFEYFSETQRNKGNFPGRFSGRQFSNSRSEMNVSTLELGDSALYLCASSRTGLTNEKLFFGSGTQLSVL.

This clonotype was detected ten times or more. The V call is TRBV20-1, the J call TRBJ2-3; 8 positions match TRBD1. The CDR3 covers 16 residues. V lost 4 bases to trimming and J lost 3 bases; unmatched junction nucleotides: 12. Germline assignment: CDR1 DFQATT and CDR2 SNEGSKA (reference sequence). CDR3 region: CSAIPIRGRGTDTQYF. The CDR3 DNA is TGCAGTGCTATACCAATCAGGGGGCGAGGGACAGATACGCAGTATTTT.

This clonotype was seen many times. The genes are TRBV24-1 and TRBJ2-5; 7 nucleotides agree with TRBD1. The V segment lost 3 bases and the J segment 1 base; nucleotides outside the gene matches: 4. Germline V gene sequence: CDR1 KGHDR, CDR2 SFDVKD. The CDR3 runs to 15 residues. The CDR3 DNA sequence: TGTGCCACCAGTGATAGCCGGGACAGCCAAGAGACCCAGTACTTC. Translation gives CATSDSRDSQETQYF.

The sample holds many counts of this clonotype. The rearrangement joins TRBV24-1 to TRBJ1-5, with a possible D match to TRBD1 (5 bases). Germline V gene sequence: CDR1 KGHDR, CDR2 SFDVKD. V was trimmed by 11 bases and J by 2 bases, leaving 9 bases between them. This CDR3 has 12 amino acids. Here the CDR3 reads CAIAQGNQPQHF. CDR3 nucleotide sequence: TGTGCCATCGCACAGGGCAATCAGCCCCAGCATTTT.

This clonotype showed up many times. V and J are TRBV4-3 and TRBJ2-3; TRBD2 matches at 14 bases. Trimming took 0 bases from V and 0 from J; bases not matched to a gene: 2. Germline V lookup: CDR1 LGHNA, CDR2 YSLEER. The length of the CDR3 is 18 residues. The CDR3, as DNA: TGCGCCAGCAGCCAAGAGACTAGCGGGAGGGCCAGCACAGATACGCAGTATTTT. Protein sequence: CASSQETSGRASTDTQYF.

This clonotype was observed many times. This rearrangement joins TRBV12-3 or TRBV12-4 to TRBJ1-1, with D hard to call. With 6 bases removed from V and 2 bases from J, the gap between germline ends came to 10 bases. The CDR3 covers 13 residues. CDR3 sequence reads: CASSLFQNTEAFF. CDR3 sequence (DNA): TGTGCCAGCAGCCTTTTTCAAAACACTGAAGCTTTCTTT.

This clonotype was detected only a few times. This chain joins TRBV14 and TRBJ2-1, with unresolved D. The CDR3 has 13 residues. V gave up 0 bases and J gave up 6 bases, with 6 bases separating them. Germline lookup yields CDR1 SGHDN and CDR2 FVKESK. This CDR3 reads CASSQDRSNEQFF. The CDR3, as DNA: TGTGCCAGCAGCCAAGATCGTAGCAATGAGCAGTTCTTC.

This clonotype was counted many times. The chain couples TRBV5-1 to TRBJ2-7, with 7 bases lining up with TRBD1. The CDR3 covers 15 residues. In germline, CDR1 is SGHRS, CDR2 YFSETQ. Trimming at V came to 2 bases and at J to 4 bases, leaving 9 bases not matched to a gene. CDR3 sequence (DNA): TGCGCCAGCAGCTTCCGAGGGGGCTCTTGGTACGAGCAGTACTTC. As protein: CASSFRGGSWYEQYF.

This clonotype was counted a few times. This rearrangement joins TRBV7-2 to TRBJ2-2; 7 bases are a match to TRBD2. The CDR3 loop spans 14 amino acids. J gave up 6 bases and V 1 base, and 2 bases lay outside the gene matches. Germline V lookup: CDR1 SGHTA, CDR2 FQGNSA. The DNA of the CDR3 is TGTGCCAGCAGCTTAGACCGGGGGGCCGGGGAGCTGTTTTTT. This sequence encodes CASSLDRGAGELFF.